The rows below give T cell receptor beta chains drawn from one sample of a study of response to subunit inactivated influenza vaccine. Using its own MiXCR run on the RT-PCR reads, TCRdb lists one record per CDR3 protein. This table has almost 250,000 distinct CDR3 sequences, 10% to 15% appearing once. This specimen was non-naive T cells sorted from PBMCs, taken approximately 15 days before vaccination. The receptors were sampled from a man aged 50 or older who received an inactivated influenza vaccine. CDR3s include the opening cysteine and the closing phenylalanine or tryptophan. Fields, in order: V gene, D gene, clone size, J gene, CDR3 DNA, CDR3 protein. The D gene is left open where the match is weak. Part of the rows lack a size; the others show once, few, many or a class for expanded clones.

TRBV5-1	.	many	TRBJ1-1	TGCGCCAGCAGCGAATCGGGACCGAGCATCTCAATGAACACTGAAGCTTTCTTT	CASSESGPSISMNTEAFF
TRBV29-1	.	.	TRBJ2-5	TGCAGCGTTGACGGCGGAGGGGGCTGGGGAGAGACCCAGTACTTC	CSVDGGGGWGETQYF
TRBV7-6	.	.	TRBJ2-7	TGTGCCAGCAGCTTAGGGCCCAGGGGCTCCGTATACGAGCAGTACTTC	CASSLGPRGSVYEQYF
TRBV20-1	.	few	TRBJ2-3	TGCAGTGCTAGAGATGTTCGGGAGATGGATACGCAGTATTTT	CSARDVREMDTQYF
TRBV6-1	TRBD1	.	TRBJ2-7	TGTGCCAGCAGCTCGGGACAGGCATTCTACGAGCAGTACTTC	CASSSGQAFYEQYF
TRBV5-1	.	.	TRBJ2-3	TGCGCCAGCAGCTTGGGTGGGGTGACGCCTAGCACAGATACGCAGTATTTT	CASSLGGVTPSTDTQYF
TRBV6-1	TRBD2	.	TRBJ2-7	TGTGCCAGCAGCCAAGGTACTAGCGGGTCCTACGAGCAGTACTTC	CASSQGTSGSYEQYF
TRBV9	TRBD2	once	TRBJ2-5	TGTGCCAGCAGCGTAGGACTAGCGGGGGGCCTTATCCAAGAGACCCAGTACTTC	CASSVGLAGGLIQETQYF
TRBV20-1	.	.	TRBJ2-3	TGCAGTGCTAAAACGCGGGTCCGAGCTAGCACAGATACGCAGTATTTT	CSAKTRVRASTDTQYF
TRBV7-8	.	.	TRBJ1-1	TGTGCCAGCAGCTTACGGGGGCACGGTGAAGCTTTCTTT	CASSLRGHGEAFF
TRBV9	.	few	TRBJ1-3	TGTGCCAGCAGCGGCCCCCGGGACAAGCCCAACACCATATATTTT	CASSGPRDKPNTIYF
TRBV24-1	.	many	TRBJ2-7	TGTGCCACCAGTGATGGGGGATCCTACGAGCAGTACTTC	CATSDGGSYEQYF
TRBV29-1	.	few	TRBJ2-1	TGCAGCGTTGACAGGGTTCGCAATGAGCAGTTCTTC	CSVDRVRNEQFF
TRBV29-1	.	few	TRBJ1-5	TGCAGCGTTGGAGGACAAACTAAGAATCAGCCCCAGCATTTT	CSVGGQTKNQPQHF
TRBV20-1	TRBD1	few	TRBJ1-5	TGCAGTGCCACCACAGGGGATCAGCCCCAGCATTTT	CSATTGDQPQHF
TRBV6-2/TRBV6-3	TRBD1	.	TRBJ2-7	TGTGCCAGTGGACAGGGAAGGGGGCAGTACTTC	CASGQGRGQYF
TRBV5-1	.	few	TRBJ2-3	TGCGCCAGCAGCTTGGTCCGAGGGGCGGGCACAGATACGCAGTATTTT	CASSLVRGAGTDTQYF
TRBV5-1	.	few	TRBJ1-6	TGCGCCAGCAGCTTGGCTAGCAGGGGCCTTAGTTCACCCCTCCACTTT	CASSLASRGLSSPLHF
TRBV6-2/TRBV6-3	.	many	TRBJ2-7	TGTGCCAGCAGTTACTTTCAGGGGTACGAGCAGTACTTC	CASSYFQGYEQYF
TRBV5-1	.	few	TRBJ2-2	TGCGCCAGCAGCTTGGCCTCCGGGACACTGAGGACCGGGGAGCTGTTTTTT	CASSLASGTLRTGELFF
TRBV7-2	TRBD2	.	TRBJ2-7	TGTGCCAGCAGCTTAAAGCGGGGGGGTACGAGCTCCTACGAGCAGTACTTC	CASSLKRGGTSSYEQYF
TRBV2	.	few	TRBJ2-3	TGTGCCAGCACCGGACGGTTCACAGATACGCAGTATTTT	CASTGRFTDTQYF
TRBV14	.	few	TRBJ2-7	TGTGCCAGCAGCCAAGGTGGTCAGGGGTTAGATTCCTACGAGCAGTACTTC	CASSQGGQGLDSYEQYF
TRBV5-6	.	.	TRBJ2-3	TGTGCCAGCAGCATGGGTGGGGGGCGGATCGATACGCAGTATTTT	CASSMGGGRIDTQYF
TRBV20-1	.	.	TRBJ2-1	TGCAGTGCCGCTCTGAATGAGCAGTTCTTC	CSAALNEQFF
TRBV27	TRBD1	few	TRBJ1-5	TGTGCCAGCAGTTTAAGATTCTTAGCCACAGGGGGATTCACCAATCAGCCCCAGCATTTT	CASSLRFLATGGFTNQPQHF
TRBV6-1	.	few	TRBJ2-2	TGTGCCAGCAGTGATCCCGGGGGAATTACCGGGGAGCTGTTTTTT	CASSDPGGITGELFF
TRBV20-1	.	.	TRBJ1-2	TGCAGTGCTAGGGGACACAACTATGGCTACACCTTC	CSARGHNYGYTF
TRBV4-3	.	.	TRBJ1-2	TGCGCCAGCAGCTACGGAACTGGAAACTATGGCTACACCTTC	CASSYGTGNYGYTF
TRBV7-6	.	few	TRBJ1-4	TGTGCCAGCAGCCCCGGAGGAGGGGTAAATGAAAAACTGTTTTTT	CASSPGGGVNEKLFF
TRBV20-1	.	.	TRBJ1-2	TGCAGTGCCAGTAGGGGGGATGACTATGGCTACACCTTC	CSASRGDDYGYTF
TRBV7-2	TRBD2	few	TRBJ2-1	TGTGCCAGCAGCTTCGCCCGGACTAGCGGTGGGTCTGAGCAGTTCTTC	CASSFARTSGGSEQFF